The 10 T cell receptor beta chains listed next were all sequenced from one sample in a study of shared clonotypes between healthy human individuals. TCRdb's table, derived via immunoSEQ multiplex PCR, lists solely in-frame clones and lacks some. The sample contains approximately 640,000 clones, around 91% of which appear only once. The sample taken for sequencing was memory CD8+ T cells from PBMCs. Subset meaning: CD45RO+ cells pooled with CCR7-negative TemRA cells. Receptors originate from a man younger than 30 in good health. Some clones in this sample may be carry-over from other donors' samples.

This clone was seen a single time. V is TRBV6-6 and J is TRBJ2-1; no clear D gene. The germline V gene encodes CDR1 MNHNY and CDR2 SVGAGI (reference sequence). The CDR3 extends over 16 amino acids. V lost 6 bases to trimming and J lost 3 bases, with 18 bases between them. The CDR3 region is CASSTSLVRFYNEQFF. Here the CDR3 DNA reads TGTGCCAGCAGCACGAGTTTGGTGCGATTCTACAATGAGCAGTTCTTC.

The V gene is TRBV28, the J gene TRBJ2-1, with D unresolved. The CDR3 is 13 residues long. V lost 4 bases to trimming and J lost 8 bases, with 12 bases between them. Germline lookup yields CDR1 MDHEN and CDR2 SYDVKM. CDR3 sequence (DNA): TGTGCCAGCAGTTGGGCTAGTAGGCATGAGCAGTTCTTC. Its translation: CASSWASRHEQFF.

This clone was seen more than once but under ten times. The chain joins TRBV28 to TRBJ2-2; D remains unclear. Germline V gene sequence: CDR1 MDHEN, CDR2 SYDVKM. V lost 3 bases and J lost 6, with 5 bases in between. This CDR3 is built from 12 residues. This chain's CDR3 is CASSFMSGELFF. The CDR3 nucleotides are TGTGCCAGCAGTTTTATGTCCGGGGAGCTGTTTTTT. The variable domain in full, completed from reference TRBV28 and TRBJ2-2, reads DVKVTQSSRYLVKRTGEKVFLECVQDMDHENMFWYRQDPGLGLRLIYFSYDVKMKEKGDIPEGYSVSREKKERFSLILESASTNQTSMYLCASSFMSGELFFGEGSRLTVL.

The rearrangement joins TRBV9 to TRBJ1-1, with 7 bases identical to TRBD1. Germline CDR1 SGDLS, CDR2 YYNGEE. Trimming took 3 bases from V and 7 from J; bases not matched to a gene: 9. The CDR3 contains 14 residues. CDR3 residues: CASSGGTDSLEAFF. The CDR3 DNA reads as TGTGCCAGCAGCGGGGGGACAGACAGCCTTGAAGCTTTCTTT.

The J gene is TRBJ2-1, the V gene TRBV9; 8 bases fit TRBD2. V gave up 4 bases and J gave up 6 bases; unmatched junction bases: 6. Germline-derived CDR1 and CDR2 are SGDLS and YYNGEE. This CDR3 is built from 14 residues. The CDR3 sequence: CASSPGLVGNEQFF. CDR3 DNA sequence: TGTGCCAGCAGCCCGGGACTAGTGGGCAATGAGCAGTTCTTC.

The rearrangement uses TRBV28 and TRBJ2-7, with D possibly being TRBD2 (6 bases). CDR3 length equals 14 residues. With 5 bases removed from V and 3 bases from J, the gap between germline ends came to 14 bases. Per germline, CDR1 MDHEN and CDR2 SYDVKM. The CDR3: CASSPLRGIYEQYF. In DNA form, the CDR3 reads TGTGCCAGCAGTCCCCTCCGGGGGATCTACGAGCAGTACTTC.

This chain links TRBV28 with TRBJ2-5; D is unresolved. CDR1 and CDR2 from the germline V gene are MDHEN and SYDVKM. The CDR3 extends over 14 amino acids. The V end was cut by 4 bases, the J end by 0 bases, with 9 bases between. CDR3 nucleotides: TGTGCCAGCAGTTCGAGGACCTACCAAGAGACCCAGTACTTC. Its translation is CASSSRTYQETQYF.

The chain couples TRBV5-4 to TRBJ2-3; 8 nucleotides agree with TRBD2. This CDR3 contains 15 residues. Germline lookup yields CDR1 SGHNT and CDR2 YYREEE (reference sequence). The ends lost 3 bases at V and 2 bases at J; junction bases unmatched: 5. CDR3 nucleotide sequence: TGTGCCAGCAGCTGGAAGCGGGAGATCACAGATACGCAGTATTTT. Translation: CASSWKREITDTQYF.

The chain carries TRBV11-2 and TRBJ2-5; 10 bases line up with TRBD2. J gave up 2 bases and V 7 bases, and 7 bases lay outside the gene matches. Germline V gene sequence: CDR1 SGHAT, CDR2 FQNNGV. The CDR3 length is 15 residues. The CDR3 loop reads CASTRLAGLQETQYF. The CDR3 DNA reads as TGTGCCAGCACCCGACTAGCGGGTCTTCAAGAGACCCAGTACTTC.

J is TRBJ2-7 and V is TRBV27; D possibly matches TRBD1 or TRBD2 (5 bases each). Germline loops: CDR1 MNHEY, CDR2 SMNVEV (reference sequence). V was clipped by 4 bases and J by 7 bases, with 14 bases between them. CDR3 size: 13 residues. CDR3 nucleotide sequence: TGTGCCAGCAGTTCAGCAGGGACGGGGGAGCAGTACTTC. Residues: CASSSAGTGEQYF.